This T cell receptor (beta chain) is from a study of OX40 agonist ivuxolimab in advanced cancers. About the research overall: The patients received ivuxolimab by intravenous route every 2 weeks at 0.01 to 10 mg/kg. Of mixed ages from about 20 to 80 and averaging approximately 60 years, the group was roughly 85% male.

This clone was seen more than once but under ten times. The identical CDR3 is also encoded by other nucleotide sequences in the sample. Clones were read by immunoSEQ multiplex PCR, and TCRdb kept only the in-frame ones, dropping some. The sample has 30,000 or so clones, 82% seen once; the top ten hold 20% to 25%. The clonotype originates from an adult with an advanced solid tumor such as melanoma, head and neck, liver or kidney cancer. Source: CD4+ or CD8+ T cells sorted from blood, taken in a trial of the OX40 agonist ivuxolimab.

The CDR3 region is CASSLGSGYEQYF. CDR3 DNA sequence: TGTGCCAGCAGCTTAGGGAGCGGCTACGAGCAGTACTTC. V gene TRBV7-9 combines with J gene TRBJ2-7; possible D gene TRBD2, 5 bases. Trimming removed 1 base at V and 3 bases at J, with 7 bases between. The germline V gene encodes CDR1 SEHNR and CDR2 FQNEAQ (reference sequence). The CDR3 runs 13 residues.